These 12 T cell receptor beta chains originate from one sample sequenced in a study of blood T cell repertoires in COVID-19. Sequencing used immunoSEQ multiplex PCR; TCRdb keeps in-frame clones, though not all of them. The table lists fewer than 350,000 clones, 88% of them singletons. The sample taken for sequencing was peripheral blood. Source of these receptors: a man younger than 35 with active or convalescent COVID-19.

The genes are TRBV5-1 and TRBJ2-7; 8 bases fit TRBD1. Trimming took 3 bases from V and 2 from J; bases not matched to a gene: 1. Germline CDR1 is SGHRS and CDR2 is YFSETQ. CDR3 size: 13 residues. The CDR3 nucleotides read TGCGCCAGCAGCTCGGACAGGGCCTACGAGCAGTACTTC. Protein product: CASSSDRAYEQYF.

The V and J genes are TRBV4-3 and TRBJ1-5, with D hard to call. CDR3 length: 20 amino acids. Germline V lookup: CDR1 LGHNA, CDR2 YSLEER. The V and J ends lost 1 base and 0 bases respectively, with 22 bases between them. CDR3 sequence reads: CASSQVYGHRRGSSNQPQHF. The CDR3 coding sequence is TGCGCCAGCAGCCAAGTGTATGGGCACCGCCGTGGTAGTAGCAATCAGCCCCAGCATTTT.

The chain is built from TRBV5-6 and TRBJ1-5; 7 bases fit TRBD1. The ends lost 2 bases at V and 5 bases at J; junction bases unmatched: 7. The CDR3 covers 15 residues. Germline-derived CDR1 and CDR2 are SGHDT and YYEEEE. The CDR3 loop reads CASSFLRGPYQPQHF. In DNA, the CDR3 is TGTGCCAGCAGCTTCCTTAGGGGGCCCTATCAGCCCCAGCATTTT.

The chain combines TRBV5-1 with TRBJ2-4; the match to TRBD1 covers 7 bases. J gave up 6 bases and V 0 bases, and 3 bases lay outside the gene matches. The CDR3 covers 14 residues. Germline V gene lookup returns CDR1 SGHRS and CDR2 YFSETQ. CDR3: CASSLDSGGNIQYF. The CDR3 DNA reads TGCGCCAGCAGCTTGGATTCAGGGGGAAACATTCAGTACTTC.

The rearrangement links TRBV7-8 to TRBJ1-4, with D possibly matching TRBD1 (5 bases). The CDR3 covers 19 residues. In germline, CDR1 is SGHVS, CDR2 FQNEAQ. V was cut by 5 bases and J by 8 bases, with 30 bases left in between. CDR3 nucleotides: TGTGCCAGCAGCGAACCTAGACAGAGCTTCCTCCCGGATAGCGAAAAACTGTTTTTT. Its protein product is CASSEPRQSFLPDSEKLFF.

In this sample, this clone turned up once. Here the CDR3 reads CASSAGVEQYF. The DNA of the CDR3 is TGTGCCAGCAGTGCGGGTGTCGAGCAGTACTTC. This chain uses TRBV25-1 with TRBJ2-7; D not certain. The CDR3 is 11 residues long. Germline V gives CDR1 MGHDK, CDR2 SYGVNS. Trimming cost V 4 bases and J 6 bases, with 7 bases left between them.

V usage is TRBV3-1 (or the pseudogene TRBV3-2) and J usage is TRBJ2-5, with 13 bases fitting TRBD2. V lost 2 bases to trimming and J lost 5 bases; unmatched junction nucleotides: 5. This CDR3 has 16 residues. Per germline, CDR1 LGHDT and CDR2 YNNKEL (reference sequence). The CDR3 DNA sequence: TGTGCCAGCAGCCAAACTAGCGGGGGGGGCGGTGAGACCCAGTACTTC. It specifies CASSQTSGGGGETQYF.

The chain combines TRBV12-5 with TRBJ1-1; D not certain. Trimming removed 3 bases at V and 1 base at J, with 9 bases between. This CDR3 region has 14 residues. CDR1 and CDR2 from the germline V gene are LGHNT and FRNRAP. The CDR3 region is CASGFGQPNTEAFF. CDR3 in DNA: TGTGCTAGTGGTTTTGGGCAGCCGAACACTGAAGCTTTCTTT.

The V call is TRBV6-2 or TRBV6-3, the J call TRBJ1-2; no definite D call. The length of the CDR3 is 14 residues. Between the trimmed V and J ends, which lost 5 bases and 4 bases, there was a span of 14 bases. Looked up from germline, CDR1 is MNHEY and CDR2 is SVGEGT. The CDR3 region is CASSPSPGVYGYTF. The CDR3 DNA follows: TGTGCCAGCAGTCCCTCGCCGGGAGTCTATGGCTACACCTTC.

This clone came up once. V usage is TRBV7-9 and J usage is TRBJ1-5; TRBD1 agrees at 10 bases. The CDR3 length is 16 residues. The trim removed 5 bases at V and 4 bases at J, leaving 8 bases unmatched. Germline V gene sequence: CDR1 SEHNR, CDR2 FQNEAQ (reference sequence). CDR3 loop: CASSRTTGGLNQPQHF. In DNA, the CDR3 is TGTGCCAGCAGCAGAACGACAGGGGGCTTGAATCAGCCCCAGCATTTT.

The chain's CDR3 is CASSSDRAYEQYF. The CDR3 coding sequence is TGTGCCAGCAGCTCAGACAGGGCCTACGAGCAGTACTTC. The genes are TRBV5-6 and TRBJ2-7; 7 bases map to TRBD1. Germline CDR1 and CDR2: SGHDT and YYEEEE. The CDR3 covers 13 residues. Trimming took 3 bases from V and 2 from J; bases not matched to a gene: 2.

The CDR3 DNA reads TGTGCCAGCAGCTTCGGACAGGGACTCTACAATGAGCAGTTCTTC. This translates into CASSFGQGLYNEQFF. This rearrangement joins TRBV5-5 to TRBJ2-1; 8 bases line up with TRBD1. The CDR3 has 15 amino acids. The V and J ends lost 2 bases and 3 bases, in that order; junction bases with no gene match: 4. From germline, CDR1 is SGHKS and CDR2 YYEKEE (reference sequence).